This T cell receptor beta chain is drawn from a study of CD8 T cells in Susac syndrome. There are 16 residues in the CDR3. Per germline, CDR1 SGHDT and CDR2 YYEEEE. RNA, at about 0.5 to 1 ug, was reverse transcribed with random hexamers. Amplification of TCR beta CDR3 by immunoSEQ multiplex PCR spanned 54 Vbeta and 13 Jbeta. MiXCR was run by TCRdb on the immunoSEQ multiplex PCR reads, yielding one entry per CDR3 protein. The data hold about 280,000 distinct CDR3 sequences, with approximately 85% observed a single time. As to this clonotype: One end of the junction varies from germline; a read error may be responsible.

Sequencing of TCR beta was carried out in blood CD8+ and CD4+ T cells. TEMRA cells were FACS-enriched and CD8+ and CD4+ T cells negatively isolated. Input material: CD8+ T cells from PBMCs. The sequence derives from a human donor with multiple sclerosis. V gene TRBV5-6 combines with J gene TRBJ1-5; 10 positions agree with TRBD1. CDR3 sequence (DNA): TGTGCCAGCAGCGGATGGGGACAGGGGTCCAATCGGCCCCAGCATTTT. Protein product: CASSGWGQGSNRPQHF. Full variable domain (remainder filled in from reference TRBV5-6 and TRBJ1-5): DAGVTQSPTHLIKTRGQQVTLRCSPKSGHDTVSWYQQALGQGPQFIFQYYEEEERQRGNFPDRFSGHQFPNYSSELNVNALLLGDSALYLCASSGWGQGSNRPQHFGDGTRLSIL.